These 21 T cell receptor beta chains originate from one sample sequenced in a study of breast tumors, draining lymph nodes, adjacent tissues. Axillary draining lymph nodes of breast cancer patients supplied the node samples. TCRdb itself ran the multiplex PCR reads through MiXCR, one entry per CDR3 protein. The data hold about 140,000 distinct CDR3 sequences, with around a third observed a single time. Sequencing was done on a sample of axillary lymph node tissue. These TCRs come from a female donor with breast cancer. Some clones in this sample may be carry-over from other donors' samples.

Notes on this clonotype: The junction differs from germline at one of its ends, possibly a read error. The J gene is TRBJ2-2, the V gene TRBV6-2 or TRBV6-3, with 10 bases aligning to TRBD1. The CDR3 loop spans 12 amino acids. CDR1 MNHEY and CDR2 SVGEGT come from the germline V gene. The chain's CDR3 is CASSHNRDRGRF. In DNA form, the CDR3 reads TGTGCCAGCAGTCACAACCGGGACAGGGGTAGATTT.

Comment on this clonotype: This likely comes from a read error, as the CDR3 has no conserved phenylalanine or tryptophan at its end. The genes are TRBV11-2 and TRBJ1-2; the D is unclear. V dropped 0 bases and J dropped 4 bases, with 9 bases sitting between them. Germline V gene lookup returns CDR1 SGHAT and CDR2 FQNNGV. The CDR3 length is 14 residues. The DNA for the CDR3 is TGTGCCAGCAGCTTAGATCTGGTCGCCTATGGCTACACCCTC. Its protein product is CASSLDLVAYGYTL.

CDR3 in DNA: TGTGCCACCAGCAGAGATTCTTCGGCCTCTACTTGGGCTGAAGCTTTCTTT. This codes for CATSRDSSASTWAEAFF. The chain recombines TRBV15 with TRBJ1-1; D remains unclear. CDR1 and CDR2 (germline): LNHNV, YYDKDF (reference sequence). The CDR3 runs 17 residues. The ends were cut back, 0 bases at V and 6 bases at J, with 20 bases in the middle.

Concerning this clonotype: This clone may be a read error of a much larger clone one base away. This chain links TRBV6-5 with TRBJ2-3; D might be TRBD2 (5 bases). CDR3 length: 17 residues. Germline CDR1 MNHEY, CDR2 SVGAGI. In DNA, the CDR3 is TGTGCCAGCAGTCACTCGAAAAATCTAGCAGGTTCAGATACGCAGTATTTT. Translated: CASSHSKNLAGSDTQYF.

By proportion, this clonotype is medium-sized. The J gene is TRBJ2-3, the V gene TRBV2; D possibly corresponds to TRBD2 (6 bases). CDR1 is SNHLY, CDR2 FYNNEI, per germline. Trimming left V 3 bases short and J 1 base short, with 11 bases between. The CDR3 runs to 15 residues. CDR3 sequence reads: CASSDVAAGTDTQYF. In DNA form, the CDR3 reads TGTGCCAGCAGTGATGTAGCGGCGGGCACAGATACGCAGTATTTT.

The chain joins TRBV29-1 to TRBJ1-2; D is undetermined. CDR1 and CDR2 from the germline V gene are SQVTM and ANQGSEA. The CDR3 has 14 amino acids. The chain's CDR3 is CSAPSVGKGYGYTF. DNA for the CDR3: TGCAGTGCCCCCTCGGTTGGGAAAGGCTATGGCTACACCTTC. Combining the CDR3 with reference TRBV29-1 and TRBJ1-2 gives the whole variable domain SAVISQKPSRDICQRGTSLTIQCQVDSQVTMMFWYRQQPGQSLTLIATANQGSEATYESGFVIDKFPISRPNLTFSTLTVSNMSPEDSSIYLCSAPSVGKGYGYTFGSGTRLTVV.

This clonotype appeared many times. The chain carries TRBV20-1 and TRBJ1-2; D gene ambiguous. Trimming shortened V by 0 bases and J by 7 bases, and 12 bases separated the two germline ends. The V gene's germline CDR1 is DFQATT and CDR2 SNEGSKA (reference sequence). There are 13 residues in the CDR3. CDR3 sequence (DNA): TGCAGTGCTAGAGATCTTGGGGTGGCTGGCTACACCTTC. It yields the protein CSARDLGVAGYTF.

A note on this clonotype: The missing conserved phenylalanine or tryptophan at the end of this CDR3 makes a read error likely. Because the CDR3's place on the DNA is in doubt, the DNA is left out and the CDR3 is given as listed by TCRdb. The gene calls are TRBV19 and TRBJ1-6. Germline V gene sequence: CDR1 LNHDA, CDR2 SQIVND (reference sequence). The CDR3 region is 8 residues in length, termini included. CDR3 protein: CASSTPSP.

The chain couples TRBV6-1 to TRBJ1-1; a possible D gene is TRBD1 (6 bases). From germline, CDR1 is MNHNS and CDR2 SASEGT. V lost 6 bases and J 0 bases, leaving 17 bases between the germline ends. The CDR3 sequence is 16 residues long. The CDR3 region is CASSVDGTLLNTEAFF. CDR3 DNA sequence: TGTGCCAGCAGCGTTGATGGGACACTACTGAACACTGAAGCTTTCTTT.

V is TRBV12-3 or TRBV12-4 and J is TRBJ2-5; D unclear. The CDR3 consists of 13 residues. The V gene lost 5 bases and the J gene lost 5 bases, with 12 bases spanning the gap. CDR3 coding DNA: TGTGCCAGCAGTAGGGATCGACGGGAGACCCAGTACTTC. Encoded protein: CASSRDRRETQYF.

There are many counts of this clonotype. The V gene is TRBV2, the J gene TRBJ2-5; D gene uncertain. V was pared by 5 bases and J by 3 bases, with 22 bases between. The CDR3 loop spans 17 amino acids. Per germline, CDR1 SNHLY and CDR2 FYNNEI. CDR3 in amino acids: CASSSSKSTVPKETQYF. In DNA form, the CDR3 reads TGTGCCAGCAGTTCTTCCAAATCGACGGTGCCAAAAGAGACCCAGTACTTC.

This clonotype appeared many times. The chain carries TRBV11-2 and TRBJ2-6; D remains unclear. Germline V gene sequence: CDR1 SGHAT, CDR2 FQNNGV. The CDR3 is 14 amino acids. Trimming left V 5 bases short and J 4 bases short, with 9 bases between. The CDR3 region is CASSPLVGANVLTF. As DNA, the CDR3 is TGTGCCAGCAGCCCCCTAGTGGGGGCCAACGTCCTGACTTTC.

This chain links TRBV29-1 with TRBJ2-3; 10 positions match TRBD2. The germline gives CDR1 SQVTM, CDR2 ANQGSEA. The CDR3 has 14 amino acids. The trim removed 4 bases at V and 5 bases at J, leaving 6 bases unmatched. CDR3 nucleotides: TGCAGCGTTGTAGTAGCGGGGGGAGGAGATACGCAGTATTTT. It translates to CSVVVAGGGDTQYF.

The V gene is TRBV20-1, the J gene TRBJ2-3; no clear D gene. The J call may be wrong; the DNA end is better matched by TRBJ1-5. The CDR3 spans 13 residues. CDR1 is DFQATT and CDR2 is SNEGSKA in the germline V gene (reference sequence). This CDR3 is CSACLRPGDTQHF. Here the CDR3 DNA reads TGCAGTGCTTGCCTGCGGCCAGGAGATACGCAGCATTTT.

On this clonotype: A much larger clone is a single base away; this may be a read error. A read error is likely, as this CDR3 ends without the conserved phenylalanine or tryptophan. The chain employs TRBV18 and TRBJ2-2, with D possibly TRBD2 on 6 matching bases. V was shortened by 5 bases and J by 6 bases, with 10 bases between the two germline ends. This CDR3 comprises 13 residues. The germline V gene has CDR1 KGHSH and CDR2 LQKENI. CDR3 DNA sequence: TGTGCCAGCTCAAGGAGGGAGGCCGGGGAGCTGTTTTCT. As protein: CASSRREAGELFS.

There are many counts of this clonotype. The rearrangement links TRBV28 to TRBJ1-5; D is ambiguous. Germline V CDR1 and CDR2: MDHEN, SYDVKM. The V end was cut by 7 bases, the J end by 6 bases, with 7 bases between. This CDR3 is 11 amino acids long. The CDR3 nucleotides read TGTGCCAGCACCTCGGGTCAGCCCCAGCATTTT. This codes for CASTSGQPQHF.

This clonotype was counted once. This chain links TRBV20-1 with TRBJ2-1; 13 bases line up with TRBD2. This CDR3 region has 15 residues. The trim removed 4 bases at V and 10 bases at J, leaving 10 bases unmatched. The germline CDR1 and CDR2 sequences are DFQATT and SNEGSKA (reference sequence). The CDR3 protein is CSAIGLAGVKGEQFF. Written as DNA, the CDR3 is TGCAGTGCTATCGGACTAGCGGGAGTGAAAGGGGAGCAGTTCTTC.

This clonotype appeared many times. The V and J genes are TRBV15 and TRBJ1-5; TRBD1 matches at 10 bases. The CDR3 loop spans 15 amino acids. Germline-derived CDR1 and CDR2 are LNHNV and YYDKDF (reference sequence). The J segment lost 4 bases and the V segment lost 3 bases, leaving 3 bases of the junction unmatched. CDR3 loop: CATSSRTGGNQPQHF. In DNA, the CDR3 is TGTGCCACCAGCAGTCGGACAGGGGGGAATCAGCCCCAGCATTTT.

This clonotype was detected ten times or more. The chain recombines TRBV5-1 with TRBJ2-3; no definite D call. V was clipped by 0 bases and J by 2 bases, with 7 bases between them. The CDR3 consists of 14 residues. Germline V gene lookup returns CDR1 SGHRS and CDR2 YFSETQ. The CDR3 sequence is CASSLDSLTDTQYF. CDR3 bases: TGCGCCAGCAGCTTGGACTCCCTCACAGATACGCAGTATTTT.

This clonotype came up many times. The rearrangement links TRBV5-4 to TRBJ1-2, with a weak D call TRBD1 (6 bases). V lost 2 bases, J lost 2 bases, and 10 bases lay in between. The CDR3 has 14 residues. In germline, CDR1 is SGHNT, CDR2 YYREEE (reference sequence). The CDR3 region has the DNA TGTGCCAGCAGCTTTCCACAGGGCAACTATGGCTACACCTTC. Protein sequence: CASSFPQGNYGYTF.

This clonotype was seen ten or more times. CDR3 DNA: TGTGCCAGCATTAGACAGGGGTATGGCTACACCTTC. Amino acid sequence: CASIRQGYGYTF. The chain uses TRBV6-6 and TRBJ1-2; TRBD1 matches at 8 bases. Trimming cost V 7 bases and J 5 bases; bases outside gene matches: 3. CDR3 size: 12 residues. Germline V gives CDR1 MNHNY, CDR2 SVGAGI (reference sequence).